Below, 27 T cell receptor beta chains from the same sample are listed, as sequenced in a study of CD8 T cells in ankylosing spondylitis. MiXCR, run by TCRdb on the 5' RACE reads, gives a single entry per CDR3 protein. The sample lists about 240,000 distinct CDR3 sequences; roughly a tenth were seen once. Material: blood, either unsorted or a sorted T cell fraction (not recorded which). These receptors were collected from a male donor with ankylosing spondylitis or in good health (not recorded which).

Ten or more counts support this clonotype. The chain is built from TRBV12-3 or TRBV12-4 and TRBJ2-5; 9 positions agree with TRBD2. This CDR3 has 16 amino acids. Trimming at V came to 8 bases and at J to 4 bases, leaving 14 bases not matched to a gene. CDR3 in amino acids: CASRSGLAGWGETQYF. For the CDR3, the DNA is TGTGCCAGCCGCTCAGGGCTAGCGGGGTGGGGAGAGACCCAGTACTTC.

This clonotype was seen ten or more times. The genes are TRBV20-1 and TRBJ1-6; a possible D gene is TRBD1 (5 bases). CDR1 is DFQATT, CDR2 SNEGSKA, per germline (reference sequence). The CDR3 consists of 16 residues. Trimming took 2 bases from V and 7 from J, leaving 18 bases between them. CDR3 nucleotides: TGCAGTGCTAGACGTGGGGGGGATCCAACAAATTCACCCCTCCACTTT. It codes for CSARRGGDPTNSPLHF.

The table lists this clonotype with many counts. The V gene is TRBV5-1, the J gene TRBJ2-7; tentative D call: TRBD2 (6 bases). The germline V gene encodes CDR1 SGHRS and CDR2 YFSETQ. Between the trimmed V and J ends, which lost 4 bases and 1 base, there was a span of 12 bases. The CDR3 contains 14 residues. The CDR3 nucleotides read TGCGCCAGCAGCCAAGCGGGCAGGTCCTACGAGCAGTACTTC. This codes for CASSQAGRSYEQYF.

This clonotype was counted ten times or more. The chain combines TRBV5-4 with TRBJ2-2; 8 bases are shared with TRBD2. V dropped 3 bases and J dropped 1; count of bases not matched to a gene: 8. CDR1 is SGHNT, CDR2 YYREEE, per germline (reference sequence). The CDR3 covers 17 residues. CDR3 coding DNA: TGTGCCAGCAGCTCCCCCGAGGGACTAGGGAACACCGGGGAGCTGTTTTTT. Residues: CASSSPEGLGNTGELFF.

This clonotype was observed a few times. The chain is built from TRBV5-1 and TRBJ2-1; 9 bases are shared with TRBD1. Germline-derived CDR1 and CDR2 are SGHRS and YFSETQ. The ends lost 0 bases at V and 7 bases at J; junction bases unmatched: 8. The length of the CDR3 is 16 residues. In DNA form, the CDR3 reads TGCGCCAGCAGCTTGGGCGGGACAGGGAACAGGAATGAGCAGTTCTTC. Protein: CASSLGGTGNRNEQFF.

This clonotype was counted at least ten times. The gene calls are TRBV29-1 and TRBJ2-2; D possibly corresponds to TRBD1 (6 bases). The V gene's germline CDR1 is SQVTM and CDR2 ANQGSEA. Trimming shortened V by 7 bases and J by 2 bases, and 11 bases separated the two germline ends. This CDR3 contains 13 residues. CDR3 nucleotide sequence: TGCAGCGCTCGACAGGTTAACACCGGGGAGCTGTTTTTT. Translated: CSARQVNTGELFF.

Ten or more counts support this clonotype. The rearrangement links TRBV12-3 or TRBV12-4 to TRBJ2-5; 10 bases line up with TRBD2. With 3 bases clipped from V and 5 bases from J, the junction kept 6 bases outside the gene matches. This CDR3 is built from 15 residues. The CDR3 DNA reads TGTGCCAGCAGTTTGCCTAGCGGGAGTACGGAGACCCAGTACTTC. Protein: CASSLPSGSTETQYF.

This clonotype was counted many times. The V call is TRBV20-1, the J call TRBJ2-6, with a possible D match to TRBD1 (6 bases). V gave up 8 bases and J gave up 0 bases, with 14 bases separating them. The CDR3 extends over 15 amino acids. Germline V gene data show CDR1 as DFQATT and CDR2 as SNEGSKA (reference sequence). For the CDR3, the DNA is TGCAGTTCTCGGGACACTCTCTCTGGGGCCAACGTCCTGACTTTC. Translating gives CSSRDTLSGANVLTF.

The CDR3 spells CAISGVQGQETQYF. The CDR3 nucleotides are TGTGCCATCAGTGGAGTACAGGGACAAGAGACCCAGTACTTC. V and J are TRBV10-3 and TRBJ2-5, with D tentatively TRBD1 (6 bases). Trimming took off 4 bases at V and 2 bases at J, with 11 bases between the two ends. The CDR3 covers 14 residues. Germline V gene sequence: CDR1 ENHRY, CDR2 SYGVKD.

In this sample, this clonotype turned up many times. The chain links TRBV29-1 to TRBJ2-1, with 7 positions matching TRBD1. This CDR3 has 14 residues. Germline trimming cut 7 bases from V and 3 bases from J; bases unmatched to any gene: 9. Germline V gene lookup returns CDR1 SQVTM and CDR2 ANQGSEA. The CDR3 loop reads CSGGSAGGYNEQFF. CDR3 coding DNA: TGCAGCGGGGGGTCCGCAGGGGGCTACAATGAGCAGTTCTTC.

The V and J genes are TRBV3-1 and TRBJ2-5; TRBD2 aligns across 9 bases. The CDR3 spans 16 residues. Germline V gives CDR1 LGHDT, CDR2 YNNKEL (reference sequence). The ends lost 4 bases at V and 2 bases at J; junction bases unmatched: 8. The CDR3 reads CASSLRLAATQETQYF. In DNA, the CDR3 is TGTGCCAGCAGCCTTCGACTAGCGGCGACTCAAGAGACCCAGTACTTC.

The chain employs TRBV25-1 and TRBJ2-7; D is unclear. V was pared by 9 bases and J by 3 bases, with 9 bases between. CDR3 length equals 11 residues. Germline CDR1 is MGHDK and CDR2 is SYGVNS. In nucleotides, the CDR3 is TGTGCCAGTAGTAGGATCTACGAGCAGTACTTC. It yields the protein CASSRIYEQYF.

The gene calls are TRBV12-5 and TRBJ2-7; D is possibly TRBD1 (6 bases). Germline V lookup: CDR1 LGHNT, CDR2 FRNRAP. Trimming cost V 6 bases and J 4 bases, with 13 bases left between them. This CDR3 is built from 13 residues. This CDR3 is CASGWTEGYEQYF. In DNA, the CDR3 is TGTGCTAGTGGATGGACAGAGGGGTACGAGCAGTACTTC.

This rearrangement joins TRBV12-3 or TRBV12-4 to TRBJ2-2; D is possibly TRBD1 or TRBD2 (6 bases each). The V gene lost 7 bases and the J gene lost 7 bases, with 16 bases spanning the gap. This CDR3 comprises 14 residues. The CDR3 sequence: CASNLGGGGGELFF. The DNA of the CDR3 is TGTGCCAGCAACCTCGGAGGGGGAGGCGGGGAGCTGTTTTTT.

This clonotype came up a few times. Since a much larger clone is just one base distant, this may be a read error. The chain couples TRBV10-3 to TRBJ2-5, with D possibly TRBD2 on 5 matching bases. Germline-derived CDR1 and CDR2 are ENHRY and SYGVKD. This CDR3 comprises 13 residues. Trimming removed 2 bases at V and 7 bases at J, with 11 bases between. The CDR3: CAISEPSEGTQYF. The CDR3 DNA reads TGTGCCATCAGTGAGCCTTCCGAGGGGACCCAGTACTTC.

V and J are TRBV7-2 and TRBJ2-1; D call uncertain. This CDR3 comprises 15 residues. Germline CDR1 reads SGHTA; CDR2 reads FQGNSA. V was cut by 5 bases and J by 6 bases, with 17 bases left in between. In nucleotides, the CDR3 is TGTGCCAGCAGCGCAGGCCGGGCTCGACTCAATGAGCAGTTCTTC. This translates into CASSAGRARLNEQFF. The complete variable domain, with remaining parts taken from reference TRBV7-2 and TRBJ2-1, reads GAGVSQSPSNKVTEKGKDVELRCDPISGHTALYWYRQSLGQGLEFLIYFQGNSAPDKSGLPSDRFSAERTGGSVSTLTIQRTQQEDSAVYLCASSAGRARLNEQFFGPGTRLTVL.

This clonotype was counted a few times. The chain has TRBV12-3 or TRBV12-4 and TRBJ2-1; the match to TRBD2 covers 8 bases. V lost 6 bases, J lost 5 bases, and 9 bases stayed unmatched. The CDR3 totals 15 residues. CDR3 region: CASRAGTRYHNEQFF. CDR3 DNA: TGTGCCAGCAGGGCCGGGACTAGGTACCACAATGAGCAGTTCTTC.

This clonotype has at least ten counts. The chain employs TRBV5-1 and TRBJ1-1; tentative D call: TRBD1 (5 bases). Germline values: CDR1 SGHRS, CDR2 YFSETQ. The CDR3 is made up of 15 amino acids. V lost 0 bases and J 4 bases, leaving 13 bases between the germline ends. CDR3 sequence reads: CASSLVSGYGTEAFF. The CDR3 DNA follows: TGCGCCAGCAGCTTGGTGTCAGGGTATGGCACTGAAGCTTTCTTT.

This clonotype was seen repeatedly, ten times or more. This chain links TRBV28 with TRBJ2-5; D ambiguous. CDR1 and CDR2 (germline): MDHEN, SYDVKM. V lost 7 bases to trimming and J lost 4 bases, with 4 bases between them. This CDR3 spans 10 amino acids. The CDR3 region is CASMGETQYF. The DNA of the CDR3 is TGTGCCAGCATGGGAGAGACCCAGTACTTC.

In this sample, this clonotype turned up many times. This sequence joins TRBV20-1 and TRBJ2-1; the D call may be TRBD1 or TRBD2 (6 bases each). Trimming stripped 3 bases from V and 0 bases from J, with 9 bases between. The CDR3 length is 14 residues. The germline V gene has CDR1 DFQATT and CDR2 SNEGSKA (reference sequence). The CDR3 coding sequence is TGCAGTGCTAGGGGGGGCCCCTCCTACAATGAGCAGTTCTTC. Amino acid sequence: CSARGGPSYNEQFF.

This clonotype has a handful of counts. The chain combines TRBV12-3 or TRBV12-4 with TRBJ1-3; TRBD1 matches 9 bases. The CDR3 covers 14 residues. V dropped 7 bases and J dropped 5; count of bases not matched to a gene: 6. The CDR3 region has the DNA TGTGCCAGCACCGTGGACAGGGGCAGAAACACCATATATTTT. Amino acids: CASTVDRGRNTIYF.

At least ten counts were recorded for this clonotype. The rearrangement joins TRBV29-1 to TRBJ1-1; possible D gene TRBD1, 5 bases. Germline CDR1 is SQVTM and CDR2 is ANQGSEA. V lost 6 bases and J lost 5, with 22 bases in between. The CDR3 length is 15 residues. The chain's CDR3 is CSVLSLYRSGTEAFF. CDR3 DNA sequence: TGCAGCGTCTTGAGTCTCTACAGGTCAGGTACTGAAGCTTTCTTT.

This clonotype has a count of ten or more. The J gene is TRBJ2-2, the V gene TRBV29-1, with a possible D match to TRBD1 (6 bases). The germline CDR1 and CDR2 sequences are SQVTM and ANQGSEA. Trimming took 6 bases from V and 6 from J, leaving 17 bases between them. This CDR3 spans 14 amino acids. The CDR3 coding sequence is TGCAGCGTAGCAAGGGACACCTTTTCCGGGGAGCTGTTTTTT. This gives the protein CSVARDTFSGELFF.

In this sample, this clonotype turned up once. Just one base apart from a much larger clone, this may be a read error. The gene calls are TRBV12-3 or TRBV12-4 and TRBJ2-5, with 12 bases aligning to TRBD2. The CDR3 spans 16 residues. CDR3 nucleotides: TGTGCCAGCAGTTTAGGGACTAGCGGGGCGAGAGAGGCCCAGTACTTC. Translated: CASSLGTSGAREAQYF.

Here the CDR3 reads CSAAGKINEKLFF. The CDR3 nucleotides are TGCAGTGCGGCTGGCAAGATTAATGAAAAACTGTTTTTT. The chain combines TRBV20-1 with TRBJ1-4; D gene unclear. Germline-derived CDR1 and CDR2 are DFQATT and SNEGSKA (reference sequence). This CDR3 comprises 13 residues. V shed 6 bases and J shed 4 bases, with 12 bases lying between them.

This clonotype was picked up many times. The chain uses TRBV20-1 and TRBJ1-4; D is ambiguous. The germline V gene encodes CDR1 DFQATT and CDR2 SNEGSKA (reference sequence). Trimming shortened V by 6 bases and J by 0 bases, and 5 bases separated the two germline ends. The CDR3 runs to 12 residues. The CDR3 region is CSADATNEKLFF. The CDR3 bases are TGCAGTGCCGACGCAACTAATGAAAAACTGTTTTTT.

The chain links TRBV9 to TRBJ2-1; TRBD2 is a possible D gene (5 bases). The CDR3 is 16 amino acids. V was cut by 4 bases and J by 7 bases, with 21 bases left in between. Germline V gene data show CDR1 as SGDLS and CDR2 as YYNGEE. This CDR3 reads CASSYADSLYRNEQFF. In nucleotides, the CDR3 is TGTGCCAGCAGCTACGCGGACTCACTTTATAGGAATGAGCAGTTCTTC.